What follows are 27 T cell receptor beta chains derived from one specimen sequenced in a study of T cell responses to AZD1222 COVID-19 vaccine. Only in-frame clones appear in the TCRdb table, and some are missing; sequencing was by immunoSEQ multiplex PCR. The sample shows roughly 120,000 clones, roughly 85% of them seen only once. The sequencing used peripheral blood, collected on day 0 of MenACWY control vaccination. These receptors originate from an adult in good health.

As for this clone: Other DNA sequences within the sample encode an identical CDR3. In DNA, the CDR3 is TGTGCCAGCAGCGTGGGGCTAGCGGGCACAGATACGCAGTATTTT. Encoded protein: CASSVGLAGTDTQYF. The chain couples TRBV9 to TRBJ2-3; TRBD2 agrees at 7 bases. Germline loops: CDR1 SGDLS, CDR2 YYNGEE. This CDR3 contains 15 residues. V shed 2 bases and J 1 base; nucleotides not matched to a gene: 4.

The rearrangement joins TRBV6-2 or TRBV6-3 to TRBJ1-5; 7 positions agree with TRBD1. The ends lost 3 bases at V and 7 bases at J; junction bases unmatched: 6. This CDR3 comprises 14 residues. Germline V gene lookup returns CDR1 MNHEY and CDR2 SVGEGT. As DNA, the CDR3 is TGTGCCAGCAGTTATCTCGGACAGGTCCAGCCCCAGCATTTT. This codes for CASSYLGQVQPQHF.

V is TRBV4-3 and J is TRBJ1-2; possibly TRBD1 for D (5 bases). Trimming took off 4 bases at V and 6 bases at J, with 12 bases between the two ends. The CDR3 length is 13 residues. CDR1 and CDR2 (germline): LGHNA, YSLEER. CDR3 nucleotide sequence: TGCGCCAGCAGCCCTGGGGGTGGGGATGGCTACACCTTC. Protein sequence: CASSPGGGDGYTF.

The chain uses TRBV30 and TRBJ2-7, with 8 bases that match TRBD1. Germline V gives CDR1 GTSNPN, CDR2 SVGIG (reference sequence). V shed 0 bases, J shed 1 base, and the junction held 8 bases outside the gene matches. This CDR3 is 16 amino acids long. The chain's CDR3 is CAWSVPPTGASYEQYF. In DNA, the CDR3 is TGTGCCTGGAGTGTACCTCCGACAGGGGCTTCCTACGAGCAGTACTTC.

In this sample, this clone turned up once. The chain uses TRBV7-3 and TRBJ1-2; D ambiguous. Deletions cut 5 bases from V and 4 bases from J, with 14 bases between. Germline lookup yields CDR1 SGHTA and CDR2 FQGTGA. CDR3 length: 14 residues. The CDR3 bases are TGTGCCAGCAGCCCTACACGAAACTCCTATGGCTACACCTTC. Translated: CASSPTRNSYGYTF. Drawing the rest from reference TRBV7-3 and TRBJ1-2, the complete variable domain is GAGVSQTPSNKVTEKGKYVELRCDPISGHTALYWYRQSLGQGPEFLIYFQGTGAADDSGLPNDRFFAVRPEGSVSTLKIQRTERGDSAVYLCASSPTRNSYGYTFGSGTRLTVV.

The chain carries TRBV2 and TRBJ2-5, with TRBD2 matching 11 bases. CDR3 length: 14 amino acids. V was clipped by 6 bases and J by 8 bases; unmatched bases: 8. The germline V gene encodes CDR1 SNHLY and CDR2 FYNNEI. CDR3 DNA: TGTGCCAGCAGGAGACTAGCGGGGCCTTCAACCCAGTACTTC. Translation: CASRRLAGPSTQYF. Full variable domain (outside the CDR3, taken from reference TRBV2 and TRBJ2-5): EPEVTQTPSHQVTQMGQEVILRCVPISNHLYFYWYRQILGQKVEFLVSFYNNEISEKSEIFDDQFSVERPDGSNFTLKIRSTKLEDSAMYFCASRRLAGPSTQYFGPGTRLLVL.

This chain joins TRBV10-2 and TRBJ2-5, with 8 bases matching TRBD1. V dropped 7 bases and J dropped 4; count of bases not matched to a gene: 5. The CDR3 length is 13 residues. Per germline, CDR1 WSHSY and CDR2 SAAADI. This CDR3 is CASNGQGLETQYF. CDR3 sequence (DNA): TGCGCCAGCAACGGACAGGGTCTAGAGACCCAGTACTTC.

CDR3 sequence reads: CASSFGNSGNTEAFF. The DNA of the CDR3 is TGTGCCAGCAGCTTCGGAAATTCGGGGAACACTGAAGCTTTCTTT. This chain joins TRBV11-3 and TRBJ1-1; D is unresolved. Trimming stripped 3 bases from V and 1 base from J, with 12 bases between. Germline V CDR1 and CDR2: SGHNT, YENEEA. The CDR3 sequence is 15 residues long. The full variable domain, with the rest looked up from reference TRBV11-3 and TRBJ1-1, is EAGVVQSPRYKIIEKKQPVAFWCNPISGHNTLYWYLQNLGQGPELLIRYENEEAVDDSQLPKDRFSAERLKGVDSTLKIQPAELGDSAVYLCASSFGNSGNTEAFFGQGTRLTVV.

The chain employs TRBV29-1 and TRBJ2-3, with D hard to call. V was clipped by 4 bases and J by 0 bases, with 5 bases between them. The CDR3 contains 12 residues. CDR1 is SQVTM and CDR2 is ANQGSEA in the germline V gene. CDR3 residues: CSVGQSTDTQYF. The CDR3 nucleotides read TGCAGCGTTGGCCAGAGCACAGATACGCAGTATTTT.

The chain couples TRBV18 to TRBJ1-4; no clear D. Germline V gene data show CDR1 as KGHSH and CDR2 as LQKENI. Trimming left V 3 bases short and J 8 bases short, with 19 bases between. The CDR3 covers 16 residues. The CDR3 DNA follows: TGTGCCAGCTCACCGCCCCTGACCGGGAAGGGAGAAAAACTGTTTTTT. Protein: CASSPPLTGKGEKLFF. The variable domain in full, completed from reference TRBV18 and TRBJ1-4, reads NAGVMQNPRHLVRRRGQEARLRCSPMKGHSHVYWYRQLPEEGLKFMVYLQKENIIDESGMPKERFSAEFPKEGPSILRIQQVVRGDSAAYFCASSPPLTGKGEKLFFGSGTQLSVL.

The chain has TRBV7-2 and TRBJ1-5; no reliable D call. Germline V lookup: CDR1 SGHTA, CDR2 FQGNSA. Trimming cost V 2 bases and J 0 bases, with 8 bases left between them. The CDR3 length is 15 residues. The CDR3 sequence is CASSLLLDSNQPQHF. In DNA form, the CDR3 reads TGTGCCAGCAGCTTATTGCTCGATAGCAATCAGCCCCAGCATTTT.

This sequence joins TRBV18 and TRBJ2-6; TRBD1 aligns across 8 bases. The germline gives CDR1 KGHSH, CDR2 LQKENI. V shed 5 bases and J 9 bases; nucleotides not matched to a gene: 3. The CDR3 totals 13 residues. The CDR3 bases are TGTGCCAGCTCAACAGGGGGTGGCAACGTCCTGACTTTC. Translated: CASSTGGGNVLTF.

This clone was counted a single time. CDR3 sequence: CASSFGQGGLYEQYF. The DNA for the CDR3 is TGTGCCAGCAGCTTTGGACAGGGTGGCCTCTACGAGCAGTACTTC. This chain joins TRBV7-8 and TRBJ2-7; 8 bases match TRBD1. CDR3 length: 15 amino acids. The trim removed 3 bases at V and 3 bases at J, leaving 7 bases unmatched. The V gene's germline CDR1 is SGHVS and CDR2 FQNEAQ.

The rearrangement joins TRBV4-1 to TRBJ1-1; D gene ambiguous. This CDR3 spans 13 amino acids. Per germline, CDR1 MGHRA and CDR2 YSYEKL. V lost 2 bases to trimming and J lost 2 bases, with 6 bases between them. CDR3 DNA sequence: TGCGCCAGCAGCCAACTGAGAAACACTGAAGCTTTCTTT. The encoded protein is CASSQLRNTEAFF.

In this sample, this clone turned up a few times. The chain recombines TRBV21-1 with TRBJ1-3. TRBV21-1 constitutes a pseudogene. The CDR3 is made up of 14 amino acids. CDR3 bases: TGTGCCAGCAGCAAAGGGACGGCTGGAAACACCATATATTTT. This sequence encodes CASSKGTAGNTIYF.

This chain connects TRBV6-1 to TRBJ1-2, with D maybe TRBD1 (6 bases). Germline CDR1 and CDR2: MNHNS and SASEGT. There are 16 residues in the CDR3. The V and J ends lost 1 base and 8 bases respectively, with 20 bases between them. The CDR3 sequence: CASSEGRTALGHGYTF. The CDR3 DNA follows: TGTGCCAGCAGTGAAGGTCGGACAGCCCTGGGCCACGGCTACACCTTC.

The chain combines TRBV18 with TRBJ2-7; D not resolved. The germline V and J ends were trimmed by 2 bases and 5 bases, with 7 bases remaining between them. The germline gives CDR1 KGHSH, CDR2 LQKENI. The CDR3 runs to 12 residues. CDR3 loop: CASSPGSNEQYF. The CDR3 region has the DNA TGTGCCAGCTCACCAGGTTCCAACGAGCAGTACTTC.

By sample share, this clone is medium-sized. The chain carries TRBV7-3 and TRBJ1-2; no firm D call. CDR1 is SGHTA and CDR2 is FQGTGA in the germline V gene. This CDR3 contains 14 residues. V was cut by 5 bases and J by 0 bases, with 10 bases left in between. The CDR3 nucleotides read TGTGCCAGCAGCCCCACCGGAACTAACTATGGCTACACCTTC. As protein: CASSPTGTNYGYTF.

The chain employs TRBV5-1 and TRBJ1-2; TRBD1 matches 8 bases. V shed 4 bases and J 0 bases; nucleotides not matched to a gene: 11. Germline-derived CDR1 and CDR2 are SGHRS and YFSETQ. The CDR3 covers 17 residues. The CDR3 is CASSLRTGRDPNYGYTF. In DNA form, the CDR3 reads TGCGCCAGCAGCCTGAGGACAGGGAGGGATCCTAACTATGGCTACACCTTC. Drawing the rest from reference TRBV5-1 and TRBJ1-2, the complete variable domain is KAGVTQTPRYLIKTRGQQVTLSCSPISGHRSVSWYQQTPGQGLQFLFEYFSETQRNKGNFPGRFSGRQFSNSRSEMNVSTLELGDSALYLCASSLRTGRDPNYGYTFGSGTRLTVV.

The chain recombines TRBV5-5 with TRBJ1-6, with D tentatively TRBD1 (6 bases). The CDR3 runs 20 residues. V gave up 4 bases and J gave up 0 bases, with 23 bases separating them. Per the germline V gene, CDR1 is SGHKS and CDR2 is YYEKEE (reference sequence). The CDR3 reads CASSRTWDTTSSSYNSPLHF. The CDR3 DNA reads as TGTGCCAGCAGCCGAACATGGGACACTACGTCGAGCTCCTATAATTCACCCCTCCACTTT.

The chain has TRBV4-3 and TRBJ1-2, with D perhaps matching TRBD1 (6 bases). The V gene's germline CDR1 is LGHNA and CDR2 YSLEER. CDR3 length equals 14 residues. V gave up 2 bases and J gave up 4 bases, with 11 bases separating them. CDR3: CASSQTGAGYGYTF. In nucleotides, the CDR3 is TGCGCCAGCAGCCAAACGGGGGCGGGCTATGGCTACACCTTC.

The chain couples TRBV29-1 to TRBJ1-3, with TRBD1 identical over 8 bases. After removal of 7 bases from V and 2 bases from J, the junction contained 10 bases not matched to a gene. The CDR3 loop spans 15 amino acids. Germline V lookup: CDR1 SQVTM, CDR2 ANQGSEA. This CDR3 is CSARGETGAGNTIYF. CDR3 DNA: TGCAGCGCCCGGGGGGAGACAGGGGCTGGAAACACCATATATTTT.

The V and J genes are TRBV7-2 and TRBJ1-6; a possible D gene is TRBD1 (6 bases). The ends were cut back, 5 bases at V and 13 bases at J, with 9 bases in the middle. In germline, CDR1 is SGHTA, CDR2 FQGNSA. CDR3 size: 11 residues. The CDR3 DNA reads as TGTGCCAGCAGCCCAGGGGTCCCCCTCCACTTT. This gives the protein CASSPGVPLHF.

The chain has TRBV6-4 and TRBJ1-2; D not resolved. Trimming stripped 4 bases from V and 7 bases from J, with 13 bases between. The CDR3 length is 13 residues. Germline assignment: CDR1 MRHNA and CDR2 SNTAGT. The CDR3 sequence is CASSVVRYCGYTF. The CDR3 DNA follows: TGTGCCAGCAGTGTTGTCAGGTATTGTGGCTACACCTTC.

This clone was observed a single time. The rearrangement uses TRBV2 and TRBJ2-5; D perhaps matches TRBD1 (6 bases). V gave up 7 bases and J gave up 13 bases, with 25 bases separating them. This CDR3 spans 14 amino acids. Germline-derived CDR1 and CDR2 are SNHLY and FYNNEI. DNA for the CDR3: TGTGCCAGCATATCCCTAAGGACAGCCCGAGAGGTGTACTTC. It specifies CASISLRTAREVYF.

The V call is TRBV2, the J call TRBJ1-2, with a tentative D call TRBD1 (5 bases). Germline V gives CDR1 SNHLY, CDR2 FYNNEI. The V end was cut by 6 bases, the J end by 7 bases, with 15 bases between. This CDR3 comprises 13 residues. The CDR3 coding sequence is TGTGCCAGCAGAATTGAGCGGGGGGGTGGCTACACCTTC. It translates to CASRIERGGGYTF.

This chain connects TRBV6-5 to TRBJ1-2, with D possibly matching TRBD1 (5 bases). The V gene lost 0 bases and the J gene lost 0 bases, with 8 bases spanning the gap. The germline V gene encodes CDR1 MNHEY and CDR2 SVGAGI. The CDR3 covers 15 residues. The CDR3 DNA reads as TGTGCCAGCAGTTACTCGGCGACAGCTAACTATGGCTACACCTTC. It codes for CASSYSATANYGYTF.